Presented here are 18 T cell receptor beta chains from one specimen sequenced in a study of cytomegalovirus exposure and HLA in healthy donors. The method was immunoSEQ multiplex PCR; TCRdb's version includes in-frame clones alone and lacks a portion of them. The sample yields some 140,000 clones, 86% seen once. Sequencing was done on a sample of PBMCs. These receptors originate from a human donor in good health.

The chain links TRBV7-2 to TRBJ2-5; 10 bases line up with TRBD2. The CDR3 contains 17 residues. With 7 bases clipped from V and 2 bases from J, the junction kept 13 bases outside the gene matches. In germline, CDR1 is SGHTA, CDR2 FQGNSA. This CDR3 reads CASNLIPSGGVQETQYF. The DNA of the CDR3 is TGTGCCAGCAACCTCATCCCCAGCGGGGGGGTTCAAGAGACCCAGTACTTC.

V and J are TRBV2 and TRBJ2-1; TRBD2 matches at 8 bases. Germline CDR1 reads SNHLY; CDR2 reads FYNNEI. The CDR3 is made up of 17 amino acids. V lost 7 bases to trimming and J lost 9 bases; unmatched junction nucleotides: 20. The CDR3 nucleotides are TGTGCCAGCAATTCCGTCCAGCGGGGGAACCTCAGACGTGAGCAGTTCTTC. It codes for CASNSVQRGNLRREQFF.

This clone was picked up a small number of times. This chain joins TRBV2 and TRBJ2-1, with 10 bases lining up with TRBD2. The CDR3 spans 17 residues. Germline CDR1 reads SNHLY; CDR2 reads FYNNEI. Trimming at V came to 6 bases and at J to 6 bases, leaving 14 bases not matched to a gene. The CDR3 spells CASRPSGGRGRSNEQFF. Written as DNA, the CDR3 is TGTGCCAGCAGGCCTAGCGGGGGTCGGGGGAGGTCCAATGAGCAGTTCTTC.

This chain joins TRBV7-8 and TRBJ2-3, with 10 bases that match TRBD2. Trimming cost V 1 base and J 2 bases; bases outside gene matches: 6. This CDR3 has 17 residues. Germline V gene data show CDR1 as SGHVS and CDR2 as FQNEAQ. The CDR3 reads CASSLGASGGLTDTQYF. DNA for the CDR3: TGTGCCAGCAGCTTAGGGGCTAGCGGGGGTCTCACAGATACGCAGTATTTT.

The chain is built from TRBV11-2 and TRBJ1-2, with 8 bases fitting TRBD1. The J segment lost 2 bases and the V segment lost 6 bases, leaving 8 bases of the junction unmatched. This CDR3 is 15 amino acids long. The V gene's germline CDR1 is SGHAT and CDR2 FQNNGV. DNA for the CDR3: TGTGCCAGCAGAAAATTCGGACAGGGAAACTATGGCTACACCTTC. Encoded protein: CASRKFGQGNYGYTF.

The chain links TRBV5-1 to TRBJ2-1, with D possibly being TRBD2 (5 bases). Per the germline V gene, CDR1 is SGHRS and CDR2 is YFSETQ. Deletions cut 5 bases from V and 0 bases from J, with 12 bases between. This CDR3 is 15 amino acids long. The CDR3 sequence is CASSKTGNSYNEQFF. CDR3 in DNA: TGCGCCAGCAGTAAAACGGGGAACTCCTACAATGAGCAGTTCTTC.

This clone was detected only a few times. Within the sample, other DNA sequences also encode this same CDR3. The chain uses TRBV4-1 and TRBJ1-5, with a weak D call TRBD1 (5 bases). CDR1 is MGHRA, CDR2 YSYEKL, per germline. CDR3 size: 16 residues. V lost 0 bases to trimming and J lost 4 bases, with 13 bases between them. The CDR3 DNA reads as TGCGCCAGCAGCCAAGATGGGGGGATTGGGAATCAGCCCCAGCATTTT. Protein sequence: CASSQDGGIGNQPQHF.

The rearrangement uses TRBV6-6 and TRBJ1-5, with D uncertain. Germline V gives CDR1 MNHNY, CDR2 SVGAGI (reference sequence). V lost 8 bases to trimming and J lost 3 bases, with 14 bases between them. CDR3 size: 14 residues. CDR3 coding DNA: TGTGCCAGCGGGTCTGGGCAGTTCAATCAGCCCCAGCATTTT. Its translation is CASGSGQFNQPQHF.

The V call is TRBV5-1, the J call TRBJ2-3, with D hard to call. V lost 0 bases and J 6 bases, leaving 8 bases between the germline ends. CDR1 SGHRS and CDR2 YFSETQ come from the germline V gene. This CDR3 has 13 amino acids. CDR3 sequence: CASSLGLSDTQYF. The CDR3, as DNA: TGCGCCAGCAGCTTGGGACTCAGCGATACGCAGTATTTT.

In this sample, this clone turned up a few times. J is TRBJ2-7 and V is TRBV6-5; 9 bases are a match to TRBD2. J was trimmed by 7 bases and V by 5 bases; bases with no gene match: 12. The CDR3 spans 15 residues. Germline V gives CDR1 MNHEY, CDR2 SVGAGI. CDR3 in amino acids: CASSPWASGEDEQYF. CDR3 coding DNA: TGTGCCAGCAGTCCCTGGGCTAGCGGGGAGGATGAGCAGTACTTC.

The rearrangement uses TRBV7-2 and TRBJ2-5; the D gene is possibly TRBD2 (6 bases). The CDR3 has 13 residues. Trimming took 5 bases from V and 5 from J, leaving 12 bases between them. Germline lookup yields CDR1 SGHTA and CDR2 FQGNSA. The CDR3 DNA follows: TGTGCCAGCAGCCCTAGCGTGGGGGAGACCCAGTACTTC. Residues: CASSPSVGETQYF.

The chain links TRBV19 to TRBJ2-4; TRBD1 agrees at 7 bases. V trimming: 3 bases; J trimming: 0 bases; junction bases outside the gene matches: 11. The CDR3 loop spans 18 amino acids. Looked up from germline, CDR1 is LNHDA and CDR2 is SQIVND (reference sequence). CDR3 in amino acids: CASSMDGTVGLAKNIQYF. The CDR3, as DNA: TGTGCCAGTAGTATGGATGGGACAGTTGGGCTAGCCAAAAACATTCAGTACTTC. Combining the CDR3 with reference TRBV19 and TRBJ2-4 gives the whole variable domain DGGITQSPKYLFRKEGQNVTLSCEQNLNHDAMYWYRQDPGQGLRLIYYSQIVNDFQKGDIAEGYSVSREKKESFPLTVTSAQKNPTAFYLCASSMDGTVGLAKNIQYFGAGTRLSVL.

This chain links TRBV6-6 with TRBJ1-4, with D perhaps TRBD1 (5 bases). Trimming removed 5 bases from V and 4 bases from J, with 14 bases in between. CDR3 length equals 15 residues. In germline, CDR1 is MNHNY, CDR2 SVGAGI (reference sequence). Written as DNA, the CDR3 is TGTGCCAGCAGTGGATGGGACTCCCTTAATGAAAAACTGTTTTTT. Its translation is CASSGWDSLNEKLFF.

The chain uses TRBV6-1 and TRBJ1-5; weak D call: TRBD1 (6 bases). V lost 6 bases, J lost 7 bases, and 16 bases lay in between. Germline V gene lookup returns CDR1 MNHNS and CDR2 SASEGT. The CDR3 consists of 14 residues. For the CDR3, the DNA is TGTGCCAGCAGCTCGACAGGAAAATACCAGCCCCAGCATTTT. Encoded protein: CASSSTGKYQPQHF.

The rearrangement links TRBV6-1 to TRBJ2-7; possible D gene TRBD1, 5 bases. CDR1 MNHNS and CDR2 SASEGT come from the germline V gene. The CDR3 spans 12 residues. V lost 9 bases and J lost 2, with 11 bases in between. The chain's CDR3 is CASGHIPYEQYF. The CDR3 region has the DNA TGTGCCAGTGGACATATCCCCTACGAGCAGTACTTC.

A few counts support this clone. This sequence joins TRBV11-2 and TRBJ2-5, with a weak D call TRBD2 (6 bases). Trimming removed 5 bases from V and 1 base from J, with 11 bases in between. The CDR3 has 14 residues. From germline, CDR1 is SGHAT and CDR2 FQNNGV. This chain's CDR3 is CASSPTSIQETQYF. The CDR3 region has the DNA TGTGCCAGCAGCCCAACTAGCATCCAAGAGACCCAGTACTTC.

This chain uses TRBV29-1 with TRBJ2-5; a possible D gene is TRBD1 (6 bases). Germline assignment: CDR1 SQVTM and CDR2 ANQGSEA. Between the trimmed V and J ends, which lost 6 bases and 1 base, there was a span of 9 bases. There are 12 residues in the CDR3. The CDR3 reads CSVGHIQETQYF. In DNA, the CDR3 is TGCAGCGTGGGACACATCCAAGAGACCCAGTACTTC.

This clone was detected a few times. The chain uses TRBV7-3 and TRBJ2-7; TRBD2 aligns across 11 bases. This CDR3 is built from 15 residues. V lost 1 base and J lost 4; bases outside the gene matches: 3. Germline loops: CDR1 SGHTA, CDR2 FQGTGA. The CDR3 sequence: CASSLRLAGSYEQYF. CDR3 nucleotides: TGTGCCAGCAGCTTAAGACTAGCGGGGAGTTACGAGCAGTACTTC.